This T cell receptor (beta chain) was captured by sequencing in a study of cytomegalovirus exposure and HLA in healthy donors. Study-wide results and limits: A few chains tied to CMV proved CMV antigen-specific in vitro. The classifier reportedly diagnosed cytomegalovirus status with high specificity and sensitivity. In a later analysis, first-cohort TCR clusters were found to tend to co-occur in the 100 to 150 validation repertoires.

The donors were in the roughly 120-subject validation cohort, distinct from the approximately 610-subject first cohort. The method was immunoSEQ multiplex PCR; TCRdb's version includes in-frame clones alone and lacks a portion of them. The data show about 240,000 clones, about 90% seen once. The trim removed 4 bases at V and 8 bases at J, leaving 5 bases unmatched. Germline CDR1 and CDR2: SGHRS and YFSETQ. The CDR3 is made up of 13 amino acids. Note on this clone: The antigen remains unidentified.

Specimen: PBMCs. The TCR comes from a woman in her thirties in good health and CMV-seropositive. The chain employs TRBV5-1 and TRBJ1-4; 7 nucleotides align to TRBD1. This CDR3 is CASSRDSLEKLFF. CDR3 in DNA: TGCGCCAGCAGCCGGGACAGCCTAGAAAAACTGTTTTTT. The full variable domain, rest sourced from reference TRBV5-1 and TRBJ1-4, is KAGVTQTPRYLIKTRGQQVTLSCSPISGHRSVSWYQQTPGQGLQFLFEYFSETQRNKGNFPGRFSGRQFSNSRSEMNVSTLELGDSALYLCASSRDSLEKLFFGSGTQLSVL.